The TCR beta chain described here comes from a study of early T cells in non-severe SARS-CoV-2 infection. Study information: The authors sequenced bulk RNA from unsorted whole blood, leaving chains unpaired.

Attached unique molecular identifiers marked individual cDNA molecules. MiXCR, run by TCRdb on the 5' RACE reads, gives a single entry per CDR3 protein. The sample has roughly 71,000 distinct CDR3 sequences; around 13% are singletons. Study results and limitations: Anti-spike CD8 specificities were favored by VDJdb matching, whose results missed private and CD4 specificities.

This clonotype was observed many times. Its antigen is undetermined. The germline V gene has CDR1 SGHDN and CDR2 FVKESK. V was pared by 3 bases and J by 5 bases, with 13 bases between. The CDR3 covers 14 residues. This sequence joins TRBV14 and TRBJ2-5; maybe TRBD1 (6 bases). This TCR came from an adult who was a healthcare worker with PCR-confirmed SARS-CoV-2 infection or an uninfected control (not recorded which). The specimen was whole blood. The CDR3 sequence: CASSHRAGVETQYF. The DNA of the CDR3 is TGTGCCAGCAGCCATAGGGCAGGGGTCGAGACCCAGTACTTC.